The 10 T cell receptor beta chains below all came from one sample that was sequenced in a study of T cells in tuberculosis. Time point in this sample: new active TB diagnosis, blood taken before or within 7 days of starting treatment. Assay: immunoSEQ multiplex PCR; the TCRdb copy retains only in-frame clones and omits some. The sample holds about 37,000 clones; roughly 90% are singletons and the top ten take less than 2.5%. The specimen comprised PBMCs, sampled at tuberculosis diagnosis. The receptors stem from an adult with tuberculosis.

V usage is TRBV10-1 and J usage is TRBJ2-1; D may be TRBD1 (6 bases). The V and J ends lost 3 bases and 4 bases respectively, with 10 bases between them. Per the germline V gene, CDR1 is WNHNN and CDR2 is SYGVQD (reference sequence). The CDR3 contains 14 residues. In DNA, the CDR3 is TGCGCCAGCAGTGAAAGGCAGGGGTACAATGAGCAGTTCTTC. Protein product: CASSERQGYNEQFF.

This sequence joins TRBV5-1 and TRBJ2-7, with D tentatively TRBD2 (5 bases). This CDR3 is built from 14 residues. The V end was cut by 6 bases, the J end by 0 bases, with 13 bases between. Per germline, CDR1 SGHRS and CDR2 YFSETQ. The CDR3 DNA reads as TGCGCCAGCAAGGAGGCGGTTAGCTCCTACGAGCAGTACTTC. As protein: CASKEAVSSYEQYF.

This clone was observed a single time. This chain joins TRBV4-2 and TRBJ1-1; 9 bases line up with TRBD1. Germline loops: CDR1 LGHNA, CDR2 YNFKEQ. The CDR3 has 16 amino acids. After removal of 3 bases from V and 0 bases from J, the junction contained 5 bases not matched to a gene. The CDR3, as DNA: TGTGCCAGCAGCCAGGTGACAGGGGGTATGAACACTGAAGCTTTCTTT. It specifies CASSQVTGGMNTEAFF.

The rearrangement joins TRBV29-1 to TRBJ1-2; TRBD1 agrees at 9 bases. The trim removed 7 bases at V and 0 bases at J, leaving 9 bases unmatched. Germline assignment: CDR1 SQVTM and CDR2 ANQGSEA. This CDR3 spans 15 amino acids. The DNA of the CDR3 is TGCAGCGCTGGAGGGACAGGGAAAGCTAACTATGGCTACACCTTC. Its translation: CSAGGTGKANYGYTF.

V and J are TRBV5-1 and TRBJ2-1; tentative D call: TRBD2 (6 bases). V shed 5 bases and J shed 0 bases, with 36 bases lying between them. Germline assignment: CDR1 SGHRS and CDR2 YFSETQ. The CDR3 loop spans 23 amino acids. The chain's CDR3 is CASRLDRDGGTVFRMDSYNEQFF. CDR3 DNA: TGCGCCAGCAGACTCGACCGGGACGGCGGGACGGTCTTCCGCATGGACTCCTACAATGAGCAGTTCTTC.

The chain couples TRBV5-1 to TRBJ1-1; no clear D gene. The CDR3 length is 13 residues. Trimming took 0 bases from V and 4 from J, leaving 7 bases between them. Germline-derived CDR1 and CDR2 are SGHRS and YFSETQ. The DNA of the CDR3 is TGCGCCAGCAGCTTGGGTTCAGTCACTGAAGCTTTCTTT. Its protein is CASSLGSVTEAFF.

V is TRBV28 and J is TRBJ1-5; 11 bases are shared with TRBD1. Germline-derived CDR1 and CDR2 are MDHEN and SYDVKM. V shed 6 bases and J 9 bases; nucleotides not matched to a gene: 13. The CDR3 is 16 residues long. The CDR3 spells CASRPDRTGGGPPQHF. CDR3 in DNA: TGTGCCAGCAGGCCAGACCGGACAGGGGGCGGGCCGCCCCAGCATTTT.

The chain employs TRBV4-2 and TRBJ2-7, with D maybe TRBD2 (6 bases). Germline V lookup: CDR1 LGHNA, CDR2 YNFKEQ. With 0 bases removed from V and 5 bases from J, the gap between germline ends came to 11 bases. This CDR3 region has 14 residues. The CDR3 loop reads CASSQESWGDEQYV. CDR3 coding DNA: TGTGCCAGCAGCCAAGAGTCTTGGGGGGACGAGCAGTACGTC.

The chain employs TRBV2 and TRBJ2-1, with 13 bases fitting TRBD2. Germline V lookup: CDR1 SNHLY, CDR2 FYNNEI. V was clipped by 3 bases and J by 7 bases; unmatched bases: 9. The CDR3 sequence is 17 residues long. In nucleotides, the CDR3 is TGTGCCAGCAGTGACGGTCTACTAGCGGGGGGGCATAATGAGCAGTTCTTC. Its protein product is CASSDGLLAGGHNEQFF.

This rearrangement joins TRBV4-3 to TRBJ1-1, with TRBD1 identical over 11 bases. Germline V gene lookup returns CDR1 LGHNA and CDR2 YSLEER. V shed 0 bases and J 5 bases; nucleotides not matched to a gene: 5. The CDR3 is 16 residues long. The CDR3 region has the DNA TGCGCCAGCAGCCAAGACCCCCGGGACAGGGGGACTGAAGCTTTCTTT. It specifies CASSQDPRDRGTEAFF.